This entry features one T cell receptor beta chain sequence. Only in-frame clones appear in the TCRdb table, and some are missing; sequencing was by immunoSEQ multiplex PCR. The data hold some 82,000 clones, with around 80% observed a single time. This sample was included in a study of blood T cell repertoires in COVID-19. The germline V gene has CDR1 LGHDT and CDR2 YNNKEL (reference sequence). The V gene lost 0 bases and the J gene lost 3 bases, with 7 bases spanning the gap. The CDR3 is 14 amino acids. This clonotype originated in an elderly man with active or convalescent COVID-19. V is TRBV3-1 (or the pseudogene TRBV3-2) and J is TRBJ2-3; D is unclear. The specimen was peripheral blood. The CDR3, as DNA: TGTGCCAGCAGCCAAGATGCCCGGACAGATACGCAGTATTTT. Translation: CASSQDARTDTQYF.